This T cell receptor beta chain was retrieved from a study of human T cells and chemical hapten exposure. Study-level information: Alopecia areata, totalis or universalis affected patients who were mostly female.

Time point of the sample: pre-sensitization, week 0. Noted treatment: therapeutic diphenylcyclopropenone sensitization with weekly scalp DPC. Single cDNA molecules in the library carried unique molecular identifiers attached during preparation. A single record per CDR3 protein comes from TCRdb applying MiXCR to the RACE reads. The repertoire consists of fewer than 60,000 distinct CDR3 sequences, with approximately 11% occurring once and the leading ten covering approximately 4%. This clonotype occurred many times. The CDR3 totals 13 residues. Germline V gene data show CDR1 as SEHNR and CDR2 as FQNEAQ (reference sequence). V dropped 0 bases and J dropped 6 bases, with 6 bases sitting between them.

The source material was whole blood, sampled in connection with sensitization to the hapten diphenylcyclopropenone (DPC). This clonotype was obtained from a woman aged 40 to 50 with alopecia areata. Some clones in this sample may be carry-over from other donors' samples. The rearrangement links TRBV7-9 to TRBJ2-1; no definite D call. The DNA of the CDR3 is TGTGCCAGCAGCTTAGCGCGGACCAATGAGCAGTTCTTC. Translated, it gives CASSLARTNEQFF.